A selection of T cell receptor beta chains follows, all from one sample in a study of response to subunit inactivated influenza vaccine. TCRdb itself ran the RT-PCR reads through MiXCR, one entry per CDR3 protein. The sample shows some 500,000 distinct CDR3 sequences, 16% of them seen only once. This sample comprised CD4+ T cells sorted from PBMCs, obtained about 23 months after vaccination. The receptors were sampled from a man between 50 and 75 years old who received an inactivated influenza vaccine. Both conserved end residues are part of each CDR3. A D gene is named only where the DNA matches it firmly. Expanded clones are given a class, and other clones once, few, many or no size at all.

clone_size cdr3_length d_call j_call v_call cdr3_nt cdr3_aa
- 15 TRBD2 TRBJ2-1 TRBV27 TGTGCCAGCAGAGACGTGACTAGCAGCTACAATGAGCAGTTCTTC CASRDVTSSYNEQFF
- 18 TRBD2 TRBJ2-3 TRBV20-1 TGCAGTGCTAGAGGACTAGCGGGGAGTTCGGGCGGGGCAGATACGCAGTATTTT CSARGLAGSSGGADTQYF
- 15 TRBD1 TRBJ2-1 TRBV5-1 TGCGCCAGCAGCTTGGGACAGGGAGTTTACAATGAGCAGTTCTTC CASSLGQGVYNEQFF
- 12 TRBD1 TRBJ1-2 TRBV12-3/TRBV12-4 TGTGCCAGCAGTTTAAGGAACAGGGGGTTCCTTTTC CASSLRNRGFLF
- 14 - TRBJ2-3 TRBV19 TGTGCCAGTAGTATAGAAGGGCGGACAGATACGCAGTATTTT CASSIEGRTDTQYF
- 17 TRBD2 TRBJ2-1 TRBV27 TGTGCCAGCAGTCTGACTAGCGGGGGGGCCTTCCGGCATGAGCAGTTCTTC CASSLTSGGAFRHEQFF
- 12 - TRBJ1-5 TRBV12-3/TRBV12-4 TGTGCCAGCAGCTCCCAGCCCGAGGCCCAGCATTTT CASSSQPEAQHF
- 14 TRBD1 TRBJ2-1 TRBV12-3/TRBV12-4 TGTGCCAGCAGTTTTGCGGACAGGGGCGGTGAGCAGTTCTTC CASSFADRGGEQFF
few 14 - TRBJ1-1 TRBV5-8 TGTGCCAGCAGCTTGTTCCTGGGGGACACTGAAGCTTTCTTT CASSLFLGDTEAFF
- 12 TRBD1 TRBJ1-2 TRBV12-3/TRBV12-4 TGTGCCAGTACTCGACAGGGGGATGGCTACACCTTC CASTRQGDGYTF
few 12 - TRBJ2-1 TRBV29-1 TGCAGCGGGGTTGTGGTGGGTAATGAGCAGTTCTTC CSGVVVGNEQFF
few 16 - TRBJ2-5 TRBV15 TGTGCCACCAGCAGAGATTATTCGGCAGGGAAAGAGACCCAGTACTTC CATSRDYSAGKETQYF
many 16 - TRBJ1-1 TRBV7-2 TGTGCCAGCAGCTTACGACCCAGTCAGGGTGGCACTGAAGCTTTCTTT CASSLRPSQGGTEAFF
- 16 - TRBJ2-3 TRBV5-6 TGTGCCAGCAGCTTGGAGGTCGGAGGGGGCACAGATACGCAGTATTTT CASSLEVGGGTDTQYF
few 13 - TRBJ1-2 TRBV5-1 TGCGCCAGCAGCTCTGGGCCTGGGGCTGGCTACACCTTC CASSSGPGAGYTF
- 15 TRBD2 TRBJ2-1 TRBV6-5 TGTGCCAGCAGTTTGCGGGGGGGCACCTACAATGAGCAGTTCTTC CASSLRGGTYNEQFF
few 16 - TRBJ2-1 TRBV5-1 TGCGCCAGCAGCCGCGATCCGGGCCCCTCCTACAATGAGCAGTTCTTC CASSRDPGPSYNEQFF
many 14 - TRBJ2-3 TRBV12-3/TRBV12-4 TGTGCCAGCAGTTTTGGACGCGGCACAGATACGCAGTATTTT CASSFGRGTDTQYF
- 17 TRBD2 TRBJ2-7 TRBV10-3 TGTGCCATCAGCCGATTCGGGACTAGCGGGAGCCCCTACGAGCAGTACTTC CAISRFGTSGSPYEQYF
- 17 - TRBJ2-5 TRBV6-5 TGTGCCAGCAGTTACTCGATTGGGACTCTTAATTCGGAGACCCAGTACTTC CASSYSIGTLNSETQYF
- 17 TRBD2 TRBJ2-3 TRBV11-2 TGTGCCAGCAGCTCCCTAGCGGGAGCGTTGGGTACAGATACGCAGTATTTT CASSSLAGALGTDTQYF
- 12 - TRBJ1-2 TRBV6-5 TGTGCCAGCTTCCTTATTAACTATGGCTACACCTTC CASFLINYGYTF
once 14 - TRBJ1-4 TRBV20-1 TGCAGTGCTAGAGATGGCAGGCCTGAAGAAAAACTGTTTTTT CSARDGRPEEKLFF
- 15 TRBD1 TRBJ2-3 TRBV20-1 TGCAGTGCTGGATACGGGACAGGGAGGGGAGATACGCAGTATTTT CSAGYGTGRGDTQYF
few 20 - TRBJ1-3 TRBV28 TGTGCCAGCAGTCCCCGAGGGAGTGATAGGGCTTATCGTCTCGGAAACACCATATATTTT CASSPRGSDRAYRLGNTIYF
- 16 - TRBJ2-2 TRBV5-6 TGTGCCAGCAGCTTGTACGGGGGATGGAACACCGGGGAGCTGTTTTTT CASSLYGGWNTGELFF
- 16 - TRBJ1-4 TRBV24-1 TGTGCCACCAGTCGTTTTTGGACTTCAGGTTGTGAAAAACTGTTTTTT CATSRFWTSGCEKLFF
many 14 TRBD1 TRBJ1-2 TRBV12-3/TRBV12-4 TGTGCCAGCAGTTTAACTGGGACAGGCTATGGCTACACCTTC CASSLTGTGYGYTF
- 13 - TRBJ1-4 TRBV29-1 TGCAGCTTAGTCCCGGACGGGATAGAAAAACTGTTTTTT CSLVPDGIEKLFF
few 16 TRBD2 TRBJ2-1 TRBV28 TGTGCCAGCAGTTCACCCCTAGCGGGAGTGGACAATGAGCAGTTCTTC CASSSPLAGVDNEQFF
- 14 TRBD1 TRBJ2-7 TRBV12-3/TRBV12-4 TGTGCCAGCACTCTAGGGCCAGGGGGCTACGAGCAGTACTTC CASTLGPGGYEQYF
- 15 TRBD1 TRBJ2-2 TRBV4-1 TGCGCCAGCAGCGAGACAGGGACCAGGACCGGGGAGCTGTTTTTT CASSETGTRTGELFF
- 15 - TRBJ1-2 TRBV4-2 TGTGCCAGCAGCCAAGATTATTTGGGGAACTATGGCTACACCTTC CASSQDYLGNYGYTF
few 14 - TRBJ1-3 TRBV15 TGTGCCACCAGCAGAGCAGGCTCTGGAAACACCATATATTTT CATSRAGSGNTIYF
- 15 TRBD1 TRBJ1-4 TRBV12-3/TRBV12-4 TGTGCCAGCAGTCCTACCCAGGGGGCGCGAGAAAAACTGTTTTTT CASSPTQGAREKLFF
few 14 - TRBJ2-2 TRBV7-7 TGTGCTAGCAGCGTGGACGGGAACACCGGGGAGCTGTTTTTT CASSVDGNTGELFF
few 17 - TRBJ2-2 TRBV27 TGTGCCAGCAGTTTGGGAAGTAGGATCTCGATCACCGGGGAGCTGTTTTTT CASSLGSRISITGELFF
few 14 - TRBJ2-5 TRBV6-5 TGTGCCAGCAGTTACTCTACAGGGCAGGAGACCCAGTACTTC CASSYSTGQETQYF
- 15 TRBD1 TRBJ1-2 TRBV6-2/TRBV6-3 TGTGCCAGCAGTTACGGCGGGACAGGGAACTATGGCTACACCTTC CASSYGGTGNYGYTF
- 13 - TRBJ2-5 TRBV12-3/TRBV12-4 TGTGCCAGCAGTTTGGACAGCACAGAGACCCAGTACTTC CASSLDSTETQYF
- 13 - TRBJ2-7 TRBV4-3 TGCGCCAGCAGCACAGAAGACCCCTACGAGCAGTACTTC CASSTEDPYEQYF
- 14 - TRBJ2-1 TRBV27 TGTGCCAGCAGTTCCACACCTAATGAGCTTGAGCAGTTCTTC CASSSTPNELEQFF
- 14 - TRBJ2-3 TRBV5-1 TGCGCCAGCAGCGAATCAACAGGGACAGATACGCAGTATTTT CASSESTGTDTQYF
- 14 - TRBJ1-1 TRBV18 TGTCCCAGCTCACTGGGGACACAGGGTCCTGAAGCTTTCTTT CPSSLGTQGPEAFF
few 14 TRBD1 TRBJ2-5 TRBV12-3/TRBV12-4 TGTGCCAGCAGTGAAGAACAGGGGTTTGAGACCCAGTACTTC CASSEEQGFETQYF
few 17 TRBD2 TRBJ2-1 TRBV11-2 TGTGCCAGCAGCTTTCGGGCCTCTAGCGGGGGGTACAATGAGCAGTTCTTC CASSFRASSGGYNEQFF
- 15 - TRBJ1-1 TRBV5-5 TGTGCCAGCAGCTTCGGCGGCCTGCGTCGGTTTGAAGCTTTCTTT CASSFGGLRRFEAFF
- 15 - TRBJ2-5 TRBV5-1 TGCGCCAGCAGCTTGGAGCCCAGGAAACAAGAGACCCAGTACTTC CASSLEPRKQETQYF
few 16 - TRBJ2-1 TRBV14 TGTGCCAGCAGCCAGGAGCCAGCGTACTCGTCCAATGAGCAGTTCTTC CASSQEPAYSSNEQFF
- 15 TRBD1 TRBJ1-1 TRBV7-2 TGTGCCAGCAGCCCTCACAGGGGCCGGGGCACTGAAGCTTTCTTT CASSPHRGRGTEAFF
- 13 TRBD1 TRBJ2-1 TRBV23-1 TGCGCCAGCACGGGGACAGTTTACAATGAGCAGTTCTTC CASTGTVYNEQFF
once 12 - TRBJ2-1 TRBV6-2/TRBV6-3 TGTGCCAGCAGTTACGTAGCCAATGAGCAGTTCTTC CASSYVANEQFF
- 14 - TRBJ1-3 TRBV10-3 TGTGCCATCAGTGAGACAACCTCTGGAAACACCATATATTTT CAISETTSGNTIYF
few 13 TRBD2 TRBJ2-1 TRBV12-3/TRBV12-4 TGTGCCAGCAGCTTAGCGGGGGCCTTTGAGCAGTTCTTC CASSLAGAFEQFF
- 14 TRBD1 TRBJ2-2 TRBV20-1 TGCAGTGCGCGGGGACAGGTTAACAACGGGGAGCTGTTTTTT CSARGQVNNGELFF
many 16 TRBD2 TRBJ2-1 TRBV7-9 TGTGCCAGCAGCCCGCCGTCCGCGGGAGGTGGCAATGAGCAGTTCTTC CASSPPSAGGGNEQFF
few 14 TRBD2 TRBJ2-5 TRBV10-2 TGCGCCATCAGACTAGCGGGGGGCCAAGAGACCCAGTACTTC CAIRLAGGQETQYF
many 15 - TRBJ1-4 TRBV18 TGTGCCAGCTCACCAGCCGGCTCAACTAATGAAAAACTGTTTTTT CASSPAGSTNEKLFF
- 16 TRBD2 TRBJ2-3 TRBV20-1 TGCAGTGCTAGAGATTTCCTAGCGGGTTCCACAGATACGCAGTATTTT CSARDFLAGSTDTQYF
many 15 TRBD1 TRBJ2-7 TRBV6-5 TGTGCCAGCAGTTACTCGGGACAGGGGTCCTACGAGCAGTACTTC CASSYSGQGSYEQYF